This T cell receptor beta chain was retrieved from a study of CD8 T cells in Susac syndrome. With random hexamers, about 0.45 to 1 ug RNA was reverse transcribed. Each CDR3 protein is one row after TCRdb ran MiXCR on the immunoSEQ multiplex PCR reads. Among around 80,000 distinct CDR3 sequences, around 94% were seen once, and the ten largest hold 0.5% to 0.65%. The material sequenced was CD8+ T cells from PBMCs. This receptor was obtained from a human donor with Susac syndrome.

CDR3 residues: CASSPPAGGPAADTQYF. In DNA form, the CDR3 reads TGTGCCAGCTCACCACCAGCGGGGGGGCCAGCTGCAGATACGCAGTATTTT. The rearrangement uses TRBV18 and TRBJ2-3; 10 positions match TRBD2. This CDR3 region has 17 residues. The V and J ends lost 0 bases and 4 bases, in that order; junction bases with no gene match: 7. Germline V gene sequence: CDR1 KGHSH, CDR2 LQKENI.